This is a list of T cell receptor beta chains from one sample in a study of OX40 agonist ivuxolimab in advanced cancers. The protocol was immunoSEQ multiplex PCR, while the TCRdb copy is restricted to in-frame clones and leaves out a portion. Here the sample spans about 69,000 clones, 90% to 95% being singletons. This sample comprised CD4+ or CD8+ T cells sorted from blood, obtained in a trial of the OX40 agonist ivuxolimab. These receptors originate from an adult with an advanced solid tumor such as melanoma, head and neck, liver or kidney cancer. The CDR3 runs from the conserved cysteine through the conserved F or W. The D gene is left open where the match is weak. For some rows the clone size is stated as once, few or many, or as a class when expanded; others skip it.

TGTGCCAGCAGTTACGGGGGGGAGACCTACAATGAGCAGTTCTTC | CASSYGGETYNEQFF | TRBV6-5 | TRBD2 | . | TRBJ2-1
TGTGCCAGCAGTTTATTCCCAGGGAGAAACACTGAAGCTTTCTTT | CASSLFPGRNTEAFF | TRBV27 | . | . | TRBJ1-1
TGTGCCAGCAGTCCCGGGACAGGGGCCCAGTACTTC | CASSPGTGAQYF | TRBV13 | TRBD1 | . | TRBJ2-5
TGTGCCAGCAGCTTCCTTCGACAGGACAACTATGGCTACACCTTC | CASSFLRQDNYGYTF | TRBV7-8 | . | . | TRBJ1-2
TGTGCCAGCAGCGCCCTAGCGGGAGGGCCTGAAGGATTGGCGCAGTATTTT | CASSALAGGPEGLAQYF | TRBV9 | TRBD2 | . | TRBJ2-3
TGTGCCAGCAGCTATACAGGGGTTGGCTACACCTTC | CASSYTGVGYTF | TRBV7-2 | TRBD1 | . | TRBJ1-2
TGCGCCAGCAGCCCCGAGGCAGCGGGGACCGCATACAATGAGCAGTTCTTC | CASSPEAAGTAYNEQFF | TRBV4-3 | TRBD2 | few | TRBJ2-1
TGTGCCAGTAGTGCAGGGCCTATCCAATCTGGAAACACCATATATTTT | CASSAGPIQSGNTIYF | TRBV19 | . | . | TRBJ1-3
TGTGCCAGCAGCCCCCAATGGACAGACCTTCCCTACGAGCAGTACTTC | CASSPQWTDLPYEQYF | TRBV4-2 | . | . | TRBJ2-7
TGTGCCAGCAGTTTTTTGCCGGCGAACACCGGGGAGCTGTTTTTT | CASSFLPANTGELFF | TRBV27 | . | . | TRBJ2-2
TGTGCCAGCTCACCGGTCGGCGGGGCCAAAGAGCAGTTCTTC | CASSPVGGAKEQFF | TRBV18 | . | . | TRBJ2-1
TGTGCCAGCAGCCCATGGACTAGCGGGAGCACAGATACGCAGTATTTT | CASSPWTSGSTDTQYF | TRBV11-1 | TRBD2 | . | TRBJ2-3
TGTGCCAGCAGTTACGGGGATCCTTCCTACAATGAGCAGTTCTTC | CASSYGDPSYNEQFF | TRBV6-6 | . | . | TRBJ2-1
TGTGCCAGCAGCTTAGGGGTGAACACTGAAGCTTTCTTT | CASSLGVNTEAFF | TRBV11-1 | . | . | TRBJ1-1
TGTGCCAGCAGCCCCTTAGCGGGCCGAACTCCCAATGAGCAGTTCTTC | CASSPLAGRTPNEQFF | TRBV7-9 | TRBD2 | . | TRBJ2-1
TGTGCCTGGAGCTCCGGGACTAGCGCCTACAATGAGCAGTTCTTC | CAWSSGTSAYNEQFF | TRBV30 | TRBD2 | . | TRBJ2-1
TGCGCCAGCAGCCTCACAGATACGCAGTATTTT | CASSLTDTQYF | TRBV4-1 | . | . | TRBJ2-3
TGTGCCAGCAGCTTAGGAGGGGGGACACACTATGGCTACACCTTC | CASSLGGGTHYGYTF | TRBV11-2 | . | . | TRBJ1-2
TGCAGCGTTGAAGACGGCGGGAGTGCCTACAATGAGCAGTTCTTC | CSVEDGGSAYNEQFF | TRBV29-1 | TRBD2 | . | TRBJ2-1
TGTGCCAGTAGAGGCAGGGCCGGGGAGCTGTTTTTT | CASRGRAGELFF | TRBV19 | . | . | TRBJ2-2
TGTGCCAGCACCCTCATGGGGGGCTACACCTTC | CASTLMGGYTF | TRBV7-9 | . | few | TRBJ1-2
TGTGCCAGCAGCATCTTGGGTACTGGCCGCGATGAGCAGTTCTTC | CASSILGTGRDEQFF | TRBV5-5 | . | once | TRBJ2-1
TGCAGTGCTAGAGATATCAATGAGCAGTTCTTC | CSARDINEQFF | TRBV20-1 | . | . | TRBJ2-1
TGTGCCAGTAGTATCGGGGGGATGAACACTGAAGCTTTCTTT | CASSIGGMNTEAFF | TRBV19 | . | . | TRBJ1-1
TGTGCCAGCAGCTTGACAGGGTCGGAAAAACTGTTTTTT | CASSLTGSEKLFF | TRBV5-6 | . | . | TRBJ1-4
TGTGCCAGCACCGATCTCGTGGAGACCCAGTACTTC | CASTDLVETQYF | TRBV13 | . | . | TRBJ2-5
TGTGCCAGCAGCTCGGAAGGCTACAATGAGCAGTTCTTC | CASSSEGYNEQFF | TRBV7-9 | . | . | TRBJ2-1
TGTGCCAGCCTCCCGCGGGGGGGCGGTTCTCTCGAGCAGTACTTC | CASLPRGGGSLEQYF | TRBV7-9 | TRBD2 | medium-sized | TRBJ2-7
TGTGCCACCAGCAGAGAGCCAACGGACAGCCACGGCTACACCTTC | CATSREPTDSHGYTF | TRBV15 | . | . | TRBJ1-2